This T cell receptor (beta chain) was captured in a study of blood T cell repertoires in COVID-19 (TCRdb year 2020). In the study overall: Samples from collaborators originated in the United States, Italy and Spain and spanned both the acute and convalescent phases of COVID-19. Subjects who had been exposed to COVID-19, were actively infected with it, or had recovered from it provided the deeply sampled blood TCRbeta repertoires that made up the dataset. Where HLA class I and class II types were available, the types were taken from metadata supplied by the sample provider, not from assay-based typing. The repertoires were released in a freely available public database intended as a resource for research on the immune response to SARS-CoV-2. The prospective study material was composed of cDNA or gDNA derived from T cells, B-cell-depleted T cells, or PBMCs. Sample metadata almost always included a de-identified subject ID, COVID-19 status, age in years and sex. Samples came from the ongoing ImmuneRACE study (first 160 participants) plus 1,254 subjects from 6 global collaborators.

In regard to this clone: Its antigen is currently not known. Per-base qualities were not stored, and no clone one base away is much larger.

The collaborating institutions used their own protocols to collect whole blood in K2EDTA tubes. For TCRbeta analysis, collaborators shipped samples as frozen whole blood, isolated PBMCs, or DNA extracted from either of those sample types. Relative to germline, V is missing 5 bases and J is missing 5 bases, with 9 bases of the junction outside any gene match. Reading from cysteine to phenylalanine, the CDR3 counts 18 amino acids. Kept here is only the CDR3 DNA, which spans 54 bases and is read in frame from base 1. According to the germline V gene (reference sequence), CDR1 reads MNHNY and CDR2 reads SVGAGI. The investigation overall reported the following: How much clinical and demographic metadata was included differed by source and by participant, and the metadata was provided uncurated.

The immunoSEQ Assay, a bias-controlled multiplex PCR, was used to amplify TCRbeta CDR3 regions from genomic DNA. In the authors' own workflow: The number of nucleated cells in each sample was estimated by amplification of reference gene primers within the assay. Sequence reads were collapsed and filtered to measure the absolute abundance of every unique TCRbeta CDR3 rearrangement. For each sample, productive Simpson clonality was calculated by taking the square root of Simpson's diversity index across productive rearrangements. The source is immuneACCESS, and TCRdb retained only in-frame sequences with V and J called. Part of the clones is not carried over; for the studies checked, unresolved V genes explain less than half of this, and the remainder is unexplained. V, J and clone size are taken as reported in that table, and D and trimming were inferred from the DNA itself. The sample table contains fewer than 150,000 clones; only one count was recorded for under 80% of them. The ten largest clones add up to about 2.3% of the sample.

The specimen sequenced was peripheral blood. The origin of this receptor is a man aged 50 to 60 with acute or convalescent COVID-19. Recombination joined TRBV6-6 with TRBJ2-2, with 15 junctional bases fitting TRBD2. The nucleotide sequence is given as TGTGCCAGCAGTCCTGGACTAGCGGGAGGGCCGCGGACCGGGGAGCTGTTTTTT. Its translation reads: CASSPGLAGGPRTGELFF.